This T cell receptor beta chain was found in a study of T cell repertoires in cytomegalovirus infection. Study findings and constraints: There were HLA-C-restricted CMV-specific TCR beta clonotypes dominating the ex vivo response.

Each CDR3 protein gets one entry after TCRdb re-called the reads with MiXCR. Of roughly 60,000 distinct CDR3 sequences in the sample, roughly 34% were seen once. Points on this clonotype: Its antigen is not known.

The receptor was derived from a human donor in good health (CMV status not recorded). Some clones in this sample may be carry-over from other donors' samples. The material sequenced was PBMCs, sequenced either directly or after in vitro stimulation (not recorded which).

The CDR3 is CASSPRETGFTGELFF. The DNA of the CDR3 is TGTGCCAGCAGCCCTCGCGAGACAGGGTTTACCGGGGAGCTGTTTTTT. This chain joins TRBV7-2 and TRBJ2-2; 7 positions agree with TRBD1. CDR3 length: 16 amino acids. CDR1 and CDR2 from the germline V gene are SGHTA and FQGNSA. The V segment lost 5 bases and the J segment 5 bases; nucleotides outside the gene matches: 11. The entire variable domain, with the rest obtained from reference TRBV7-2 and TRBJ2-2, is as follows: GAGVSQSPSNKVTEKGKDVELRCDPISGHTALYWYRQSLGQGLEFLIYFQGNSAPDKSGLPSDRFSAERTGGSVSTLTIQRTQQEDSAVYLCASSPRETGFTGELFFGEGSRLTVL.